This is a list of T cell receptor beta chains from one sample in a study of blood T cell repertoires in COVID-19. The assay was immunoSEQ multiplex PCR, and TCRdb's table has in-frame clones only and misses some. Of some 74,000 clones listed, around 77% are singletons. Input material: peripheral blood. The receptors originated from a man aged 65 to 85 with active or convalescent COVID-19. The CDR3 runs from the conserved cysteine through the conserved F or W. The D gene is left open where the match is weak. Size is omitted from some rows. Given values are once, few, many or a class for expanded clones.

j_call | d_call | clone_size | v_call | cdr3_nt | cdr3_aa
TRBJ2-1 | . | . | TRBV21-1 | TGTGCCAGTGGGACAGGGAAGAACAATGAGCAGTTCTTC | CASGTGKNNEQFF
TRBJ2-3 | . | . | TRBV11-2 | TGTGCCAGCAGCCTACATGGGAGGTGGCAGTATTTT | CASSLHGRWQYF
TRBJ2-3 | . | . | TRBV11-3 | TGTGCCAGCAGCTTACTGGGGAGGACAGATACGCAGTATTTT | CASSLLGRTDTQYF
TRBJ2-5 | . | . | TRBV6-6 | TGTGCCAGCAACGGTGAACAAGAGACCCAGTACTTC | CASNGEQETQYF
TRBJ2-5 | . | . | TRBV10-1 | TGCGCCAGCGGCCCGAGACTAGTTGGGCGGACCCAGTACTTC | CASGPRLVGRTQYF
TRBJ1-2 | . | . | TRBV9 | TGTGCCAGCAGCGCATCACCTTCGAGCTATGGCTACACCTTC | CASSASPSSYGYTF
TRBJ1-3 | TRBD1 | . | TRBV28 | TGTGCCTCGGGACAGTCCGGAAACACCATATATTTT | CASGQSGNTIYF
TRBJ2-3 | . | . | TRBV2 | TGTGCCAGCAAAAATGGGCCCCGAGCTTCGGATACGCAGTATTTT | CASKNGPRASDTQYF
TRBJ1-5 | . | . | TRBV6-1 | TGTGCCAGCAGTGAGCCCGGACTGGGAAATCAGCCCCAGCATTTT | CASSEPGLGNQPQHF
TRBJ2-5 | TRBD1 | many | TRBV5-4 | TGTGCCAGCAGCACTAGAACAGGGGAGGAGACCCAGTACTTC | CASSTRTGEETQYF
TRBJ1-2 | . | . | TRBV4-1 | TGCGCCAGCAGCCAAGGAGGCATTAGCTATGGCTACACCTTC | CASSQGGISYGYTF
TRBJ2-7 | . | . | TRBV6-5 | TGTGCCAGTAAGGTTCCGGGTTCCTACGAGCAGTACTTC | CASKVPGSYEQYF
TRBJ2-2 | . | . | TRBV3-1/TRBV3-2 | TGTGCCAGCAGCCAACTCCAGACCGGGGAGCTGTTTTTT | CASSQLQTGELFF
TRBJ2-3 | . | few | TRBV5-1 | TGCGCCAGCTCGGGAGGGGGCAGAGATACGCAGTATTTT | CASSGGGRDTQYF
TRBJ2-1 | . | . | TRBV15 | TGTGCCACCAGCGTAAATACAGGCTCCTACAATGAGCAGTTCTTC | CATSVNTGSYNEQFF
TRBJ1-2 | . | many | TRBV19 | TGTGCCAGTAATGATTTCTCAGGGGCAGCTAACTATGGCTACACCTTC | CASNDFSGAANYGYTF
TRBJ1-1 | . | . | TRBV4-2 | TGTGCCAGCAGCCAAGAAAGTCGGGGAACTGAAGCTTTCTTT | CASSQESRGTEAFF
TRBJ1-1 | . | . | TRBV11-1 | TGTGCCAGCAGCTTGGCCCTCATGAACACTGAAGCTTTCTTT | CASSLALMNTEAFF
TRBJ2-2 | TRBD1 | many | TRBV5-6 | TGTGCCAGCAGCGTGACAGGGCGACTCGAAGACACCGGGGAGCTGTTTTTT | CASSVTGRLEDTGELFF
TRBJ1-5 | . | few | TRBV7-9 | TGTGCCAGCAGCTTCGAGCAGGATCAGCCCCAGCATTTT | CASSFEQDQPQHF
TRBJ2-7 | . | . | TRBV5-6 | TGTGCCAGCAGCTTATGGACAGCGAGTCCCTACGAGCAGTACTTC | CASSLWTASPYEQYF
TRBJ2-1 | TRBD2 | once | TRBV5-1 | TGCGCCAGCAGCTTGGTAGCGGGGGCACGCCTTGGGCCCTACAATGAGCAGTTCTTC | CASSLVAGARLGPYNEQFF
TRBJ1-4 | . | . | TRBV29-1 | TGCAGCGTGAAACAGGGTTCTAATGAAAAACTGTTTTTT | CSVKQGSNEKLFF
TRBJ2-7 | TRBD1 | few | TRBV18 | TGTGCCAGCTCACCACCTTCGGGACAGGGGTACGAGCAGTACTTC | CASSPPSGQGYEQYF
TRBJ2-7 | . | . | TRBV10-3 | TGTGCCATCAGTCAAACCACAGGGCCCTACGAGCAGTACTTC | CAISQTTGPYEQYF
TRBJ1-3 | TRBD1 | . | TRBV7-2 | TGTGCCAGCAGCTTTCAGGGGGGCGATGACACCATATATTTT | CASSFQGGDDTIYF
TRBJ1-3 | . | few | TRBV3-1/TRBV3-2 | TGTGCCAGCAGCCAAGAGACAGTCTCTGGAAACACCATATATTTT | CASSQETVSGNTIYF
TRBJ1-3 | . | . | TRBV6-5 | TGTGCCAGCATCTCAGGGTTGAGAAACACCATATATTTT | CASISGLRNTIYF
TRBJ2-1 | . | . | TRBV7-9 | TGTGCCAGCAGCTTAGCGCTCCGAGGGGAGCAGTTCTTC | CASSLALRGEQFF
TRBJ1-6 | . | . | TRBV30 | TGTGCCTGGAGTGCCCCGACAGCAAATTCACCCCTCCACTTT | CAWSAPTANSPLHF
TRBJ2-7 | TRBD1 | . | TRBV2 | TGTGCCAGTAGAAGGTCCGGGACAGGTTCCTACGAGCAGTACTTC | CASRRSGTGSYEQYF
TRBJ1-6 | TRBD1 | few | TRBV28 | TGTGCCAGCAGCCTTCAGGGGGCGGTCACCTATAATTCACCCCTCCACTTT | CASSLQGAVTYNSPLHF
TRBJ1-1 | . | . | TRBV5-1 | TGCGCCAGCAGCTTGGATCCGACAGGCCCCTGGGGTGAAGCTTTCTTT | CASSLDPTGPWGEAFF
TRBJ2-6 | TRBD1 | . | TRBV11-1 | TGTGCCAGCAGCTTAGCCTTACAGGGGGCTGCTGGGGCCAACGTCCTGACTTTC | CASSLALQGAAGANVLTF
TRBJ2-3 | . | . | TRBV20-1 | TGCAGTGCTAGTGAGGCGGGGAGCACAGATACGCAGTATTTT | CSASEAGSTDTQYF
TRBJ2-5 | . | . | TRBV5-4 | TGTGCCAGCAGCTTGGTAGGACAGTACCAAGAGACCCAGTACTTC | CASSLVGQYQETQYF
TRBJ2-3 | . | few | TRBV4-1 | TGCGCCAGCAGCCAAGTGGGAACGCAACGAACGGGAACGACTAGCACAGATACGCAGTATTTT | CASSQVGTQRTGTTSTDTQYF
TRBJ2-5 | TRBD2 | . | TRBV7-6 | TGTGCCAGCAGCTTAGCTGCGGGGGGCCTAGGAGAGACCCAGTACTTC | CASSLAAGGLGETQYF
TRBJ2-5 | TRBD2 | few | TRBV7-2 | TGTGCCAGCAGCTCAATGGTCGGGGGGATGGAGACCCAGTACTTC | CASSSMVGGMETQYF
TRBJ1-2 | . | . | TRBV6-1 | TGTGCCAGCAGTGAAGCGGGAGTCACCGGCTACACCTTC | CASSEAGVTGYTF
TRBJ2-5 | . | once | TRBV19 | TGTGCCAGTAGTCCCCGCGACAGGTCGTCAGAGACCCAGTACTTC | CASSPRDRSSETQYF
TRBJ2-1 | TRBD2 | . | TRBV30 | TGTGCCTGGAGTCGACTAGCGGGGACCTACAATGAGCAGTTCTTC | CAWSRLAGTYNEQFF
TRBJ2-6 | . | once | TRBV4-1 | TGCGCCAGCAGCGGAGTCTCTGGGGCCAACGTCCTGACTTTC | CASSGVSGANVLTF
TRBJ2-3 | . | . | TRBV28 | TGTGCCAGCAGATGGGGCGGGGGCTCAGATACGCAGTATTTT | CASRWGGGSDTQYF
TRBJ1-1 | TRBD1 | . | TRBV5-6 | TGTGCCAGCAGCCCCCAGGGGGGCTCTGAAGCTTTCTTT | CASSPQGGSEAFF
TRBJ2-5 | TRBD1 | . | TRBV5-1 | TGCGCCAGCAGTCCCGGACAGGGGGAGACCCAGTACTTC | CASSPGQGETQYF
TRBJ2-5 | . | . | TRBV2 | TGTGCCAGCAGTGAATTACAGGGTTCCCAAGAGACCCAGTACTTC | CASSELQGSQETQYF
TRBJ2-7 | . | . | TRBV6-5 | TGTGCCAGCCAGGGAAACTCCTACGAGCAGTACTTC | CASQGNSYEQYF
TRBJ1-1 | . | once | TRBV11-3 | TGTGCCAGCAGCTCCGGGTTGAACACTGAAGCTTTCTTT | CASSSGLNTEAFF
TRBJ1-3 | . | few | TRBV5-5 | TGTGCCAGCAGCTCGGGGTTCCAAGGAAACACCATATATTTT | CASSSGFQGNTIYF
TRBJ2-1 | . | . | TRBV11-2 | TGTGCCAGCAGCATCATTCATAGCTCCTACAATGAGCAGTTCTTC | CASSIIHSSYNEQFF
TRBJ1-3 | . | . | TRBV20-1 | TGCAGTGCTAGTGGACTCGAGAGTGGAAACACCATATATTTT | CSASGLESGNTIYF
TRBJ2-4 | . | . | TRBV2 | TGTGCCAGCACCGGGGACACTTTCGGAGACATTCAGTACTTC | CASTGDTFGDIQYF